The T cell receptor (beta chain) described here comes from a study of T cell responses to AZD1222 COVID-19 vaccine. The method was immunoSEQ multiplex PCR; TCRdb's version includes in-frame clones alone and lacks a portion of them. The profile shows around 160,000 clones, about 91% of them singletons. Regarding this clone: What it binds is not known.

General study findings and limits: Close to half of all spike-specific TCRs reportedly target regions of the variants that are unmutated.

Deletions cut 4 bases from V and 4 bases from J, with 11 bases between. This CDR3 is built from 14 residues. Germline CDR1 reads MNHEY; CDR2 reads SMNVEV (reference sequence). Sequenced material: peripheral blood, taken on day 0 of AZD1222 vaccination. This receptor was identified in an adult in good health. The gene calls are TRBV27 and TRBJ2-1; the D is unclear. CDR3: CASSSPLMYNEQFF. CDR3 sequence (DNA): TGTGCCAGCAGTTCCCCCCTTATGTACAATGAGCAGTTCTTC.